This note documents a single T cell receptor (beta chain) sequence. What it recognizes is unknown. The data are from a study of brain T cells in children with intractable seizures. Study results and limitations: Pre- and post-surgery blood differed in depth, so pre-surgery absences may be undersampling.

Generated by immunoSEQ multiplex PCR, the TCRdb table keeps only in-frame clones and is missing some. The sample lists about 22,000 clones; 85% to 95% were seen once. This TCR came from a boy aged 5-17 years with focal cortical dysplasia and intractable seizures. Sequenced here: peripheral blood, sampled at surgery.

Here the CDR3 reads CATSRGGDTGELFF. Written as DNA, the CDR3 is TGTGCCACCAGCAGGGGAGGTGACACCGGGGAGCTGTTTTTT. J is TRBJ2-2 and V is TRBV24-1; D possibly uses TRBD1 or TRBD2 (6 bases each). The CDR3 spans 14 residues. Germline CDR1 is KGHDR and CDR2 is SFDVKD. V was trimmed by 7 bases and J by 3 bases, leaving 11 bases between them.